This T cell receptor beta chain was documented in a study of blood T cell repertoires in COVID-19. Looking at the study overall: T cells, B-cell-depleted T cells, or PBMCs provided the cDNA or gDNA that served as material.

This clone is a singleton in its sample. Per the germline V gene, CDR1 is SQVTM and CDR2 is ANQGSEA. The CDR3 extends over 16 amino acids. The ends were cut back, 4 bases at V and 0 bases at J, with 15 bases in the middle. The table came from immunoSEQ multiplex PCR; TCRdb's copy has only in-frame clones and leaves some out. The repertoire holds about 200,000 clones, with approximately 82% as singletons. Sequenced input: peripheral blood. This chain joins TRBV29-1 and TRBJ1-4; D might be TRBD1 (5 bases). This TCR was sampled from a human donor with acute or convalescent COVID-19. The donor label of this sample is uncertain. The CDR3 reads CSVGGQDYATNEKLFF. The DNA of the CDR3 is TGCAGCGTTGGGGGCCAGGACTATGCAACTAATGAAAAACTGTTTTTT.